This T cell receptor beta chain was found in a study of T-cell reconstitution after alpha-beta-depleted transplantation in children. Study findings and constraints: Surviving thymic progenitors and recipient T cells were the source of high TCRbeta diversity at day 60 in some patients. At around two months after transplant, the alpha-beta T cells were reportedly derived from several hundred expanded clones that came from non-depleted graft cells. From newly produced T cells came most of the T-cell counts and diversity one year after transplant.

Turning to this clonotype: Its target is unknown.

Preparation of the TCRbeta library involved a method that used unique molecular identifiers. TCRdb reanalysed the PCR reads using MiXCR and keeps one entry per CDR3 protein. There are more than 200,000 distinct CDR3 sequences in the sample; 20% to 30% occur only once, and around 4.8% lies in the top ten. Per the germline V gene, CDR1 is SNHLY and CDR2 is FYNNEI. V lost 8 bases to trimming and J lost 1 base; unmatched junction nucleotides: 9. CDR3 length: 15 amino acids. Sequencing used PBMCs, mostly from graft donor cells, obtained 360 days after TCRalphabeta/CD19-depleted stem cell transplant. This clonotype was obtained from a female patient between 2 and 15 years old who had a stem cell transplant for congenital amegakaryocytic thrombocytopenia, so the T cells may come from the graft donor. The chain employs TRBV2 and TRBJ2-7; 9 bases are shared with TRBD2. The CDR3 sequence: CASELAGAPSYEQYF. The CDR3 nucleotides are TGTGCCAGCGAATTAGCGGGAGCCCCTTCCTACGAGCAGTACTTC.